The rows below give T cell receptor beta chains drawn from one sample of a study of CD8+CD57+ T cells in acquired aplastic anemia. Using its own MiXCR run on the reads, TCRdb lists one record per CDR3 protein. The sample shows approximately 98,000 distinct CDR3 sequences, about 63% of them seen only once. Specimen: sorted CD4+, CD8+, or CD8+CD57+ T cells (not recorded which) from PBMCs. The receptors were sampled from a human donor with aplastic anemia. CDR3s include the opening cysteine and the closing phenylalanine or tryptophan. The order of the fields is J gene, D gene, V gene, clone size, CDR3 protein, CDR3 DNA. A D gene is named only where the DNA matches it firmly. A row's size may be missing; if present it is once, few, many or a size class.

>TRBJ1-4|.|TRBV9|.
CASSVGAGLNDEKLFF
TGTGCCAGCAGCGTAGGTGCGGGACTCAATGACGAAAAACTGTTTTTT
>TRBJ2-7|.|TRBV2|once
CASSPDTNSYEQYF
TGTGCCAGCAGTCCTGACACAAATTCCTACGAGCAGTACTTC
>TRBJ1-2|.|TRBV2|.
CASSELGTYGYTF
TGTGCCAGCAGTGAGTTGGGGACCTATGGCTACACCTTC
>TRBJ1-2|.|TRBV2|once
CASKGGRGRDYGYTF
TGTGCCAGCAAGGGTGGACGGGGAAGAGACTATGGCTACACCTTC
>TRBJ2-7|.|TRBV9|.
CASSLRGEEREQYF
TGTGCCAGCAGCTTGAGGGGGGAGGAGCGCGAGCAGTACTTC
>TRBJ2-4|TRBD1|TRBV6-1|.
CASRGVGTGKNIQYF
TGTGCCAGCAGGGGGGTTGGGACAGGGAAAAACATTCAGTACTTC
>TRBJ2-5|.|TRBV12-5|many
CASGLDLIGETQYF
TGTGCTAGTGGTTTGGACCTTATAGGAGAGACCCAGTACTTC
>TRBJ2-3|.|TRBV19|once
CASSTIELASTDTQYF
TGTGCCAGCTCCACAATAGAGTTGGCTAGCACAGATACGCAGTATTTT
>TRBJ1-1|.|TRBV19|.
CASISRNTEAFF
TGTGCCAGTATCTCCAGGAACACTGAAGCTTTCTTT
>TRBJ1-2|TRBD1|TRBV6-1|.
CASSEQPRDSQGYTF
TGTGCCAGCAGTGAACAACCCCGGGACAGTCAGGGCTACACCTTC
>TRBJ2-7|.|TRBV19|.
CASSMKLQGHYEQYF
TGTGCCAGTAGTATGAAGCTTCAGGGTCACTACGAGCAGTACTTC
>TRBJ2-2|TRBD1|TRBV24-1|medium-sized
CATSSGGEETGELFF
TGTGCCACCAGTTCAGGGGGCGAAGAGACCGGGGAGCTGTTTTTT
>TRBJ1-2|.|TRBV15|.
CATSRSKQPPGDTF
TGTGCCACCAGCAGAAGCAAGCAGCCCCCTGGAGACACCTTC
>TRBJ1-3|.|TRBV6-1|.
CASSTRDTNTIYF
TGTGCCAGCAGTACCCGGGACACGAACACCATATATTTT
>TRBJ2-7|.|TRBV29-1|.
CSVVASYEQYF
TGCAGCGTTGTAGCGTCCTACGAGCAGTACTTC
>TRBJ2-3|.|TRBV2|.
CASSVTGMDTDTQYF
TGTGCCAGCAGTGTCACAGGGATGGACACAGATACGCAGTATTTT
>TRBJ2-5|.|TRBV10-2|once
CASRTGALETQYF
TGCGCCAGCAGGACGGGGGCCCTGGAGACCCAGTACTTC
>TRBJ2-5|.|TRBV10-1|.
CASSQGTGIQEAQYF
TGCGCCAGCAGCCAGGGAACAGGGATCCAAGAGGCCCAGTACTTC
>TRBJ2-7|.|TRBV24-1|.
CATSDGAYEQYF
TGTGCCACCAGTGACGGGGCCTACGAGCAGTACTTC
>TRBJ1-5|.|TRBV20-1|once
CSARSGNQPQHF
TGCAGTGCTAGATCTGGCAATCAGCCCCAGCATTTT
>TRBJ2-7|.|TRBV2|.
CASRARGGGTYEQYF
TGTGCCAGCAGAGCTCGTGGGGGGGGCACCTACGAGCAGTACTTC
>TRBJ2-5|TRBD2|TRBV29-1|.
CSVRASGQETQYF
TGCAGCGTTCGTGCTAGCGGGCAAGAGACCCAGTACTTC
>TRBJ1-1|TRBD1|TRBV7-2|.
CASSLVGQGTEAFF
TGTGCCAGCAGCTTAGTGGGACAGGGCACTGAAGCTTTCTTT
>TRBJ2-5|TRBD2|TRBV20-1|.
CSARSPSGGQETQYF
TGCAGTGCTAGATCGCCTAGCGGGGGTCAAGAGACCCAGTACTTC
>TRBJ1-2|TRBD1|TRBV5-1|.
CASSLEGQGAGGYTF
TGCGCCAGCAGCTTGGAGGGACAGGGTGCGGGCGGCTACACCTTC
>TRBJ1-2|TRBD1|TRBV10-3|.
CAIMTGGTANYGYTF
TGTGCCATCATGACAGGGGGAACCGCTAACTATGGCTACACCTTC
>TRBJ2-5|.|TRBV7-7|.
CASSLGRLVRQETQYF
TGTGCCAGCAGCTTGGGAAGACTAGTACGGCAAGAGACCCAGTACTTC
>TRBJ2-7|TRBD2|TRBV19|.
CASSPTSGRVWEQYF
TGTGCCAGTAGTCCCACTAGCGGGAGGGTGTGGGAGCAGTACTTC
>TRBJ1-5|.|TRBV2|few
CASSDRGRNQPQHF
TGTGCCAGCAGTGATAGGGGACGAAATCAGCCCCAGCATTTT
>TRBJ1-6|TRBD1|TRBV20-1|.
CSVPDRAMNSPLHF
TGCAGTGTACCGGACAGGGCAATGAATTCACCCCTCCACTTT
>TRBJ2-7|.|TRBV7-9|.
CASTRGGDGSYEQYF
TGTGCCAGCACCAGGGGGGGGGACGGATCCTACGAGCAGTACTTC
>TRBJ2-1|.|TRBV2|.
CASSGQRDNEQFF
TGTGCCAGCAGTGGGCAGCGAGACAATGAGCAGTTCTTC
>TRBJ1-4|.|TRBV12-3/TRBV12-4|many
CASSLRLNEKLFF
TGTGCCAGCAGTTTAAGATTGAATGAAAAACTGTTTTTT
>TRBJ2-7|.|TRBV5-8|.
CASSLVGRSSSEQYF
TGTGCCAGCAGCTTGGTAGGTAGGAGTTCGAGCGAGCAGTACTTC
>TRBJ2-1|.|TRBV7-7|.
CASSPRGEGYNEQFF
TGTGCTAGCAGCCCCAGGGGCGAGGGTTACAATGAGCAGTTCTTC
>TRBJ1-5|.|TRBV4-1|.
CASSQDWTYSNQPQHF
TGCGCCAGCAGCCAAGATTGGACCTATAGCAATCAGCCCCAGCATTTT
>TRBJ2-7|.|TRBV20-1|few
CSARGWSGEQYF
TGCAGTGCTAGAGGGTGGTCGGGGGAGCAGTACTTC
>TRBJ2-3|TRBD1|TRBV29-1|.
CSVKQGVTDTQYF
TGCAGCGTAAAGCAGGGGGTTACAGATACGCAGTATTTT
>TRBJ1-1|.|TRBV15|.
CATSRETPRAFF
TGTGCCACCAGCAGAGAGACTCCTAGAGCTTTCTTT
>TRBJ2-1|.|TRBV25-1|.
CASSESGGAGDEQFF
TGTGCCAGCAGTGAGTCTGGCGGGGCGGGCGATGAGCAGTTCTTC
>TRBJ2-7|.|TRBV10-3|once
CAISDTGIYEQYF
TGTGCCATCAGTGACACAGGGATTTACGAGCAGTACTTC
>TRBJ2-3|.|TRBV2|.
CASSPGRTDTQYF
TGTGCCAGCAGCCCCGGACGGACAGATACGCAGTATTTT
>TRBJ2-7|TRBD2|TRBV7-3|.
CASSLQRGYEQYF
TGTGCCAGCAGCTTACAGCGGGGGTACGAGCAGTACTTC
>TRBJ2-3|TRBD2|TRBV20-1|many
CSARDLENSGTRGTDTQYF
TGCAGTGCTAGAGATCTCGAGAATAGCGGGACGCGGGGCACAGATACGCAGTATTTT
>TRBJ2-5|TRBD2|TRBV20-1|.
CSARGRFSGGAGETQYF
TGCAGTGCACGCGGGCGGTTTAGCGGGGGGGCCGGAGAGACCCAGTACTTC
>TRBJ2-7|.|TRBV20-1|.
CSAQRQDSSYEQYF
TGCAGTGCCCAAAGACAGGACAGCTCCTACGAGCAGTACTTC
>TRBJ1-1|.|TRBV2|.
CASSEALALGTEAFF
TGTGCCAGCAGTGAAGCGCTTGCGCTAGGCACTGAAGCTTTCTTT
>TRBJ1-5|.|TRBV7-2|few
CASSLDQNQPQHF
TGTGCCAGCAGCTTAGACCAGAATCAGCCCCAGCATTTT